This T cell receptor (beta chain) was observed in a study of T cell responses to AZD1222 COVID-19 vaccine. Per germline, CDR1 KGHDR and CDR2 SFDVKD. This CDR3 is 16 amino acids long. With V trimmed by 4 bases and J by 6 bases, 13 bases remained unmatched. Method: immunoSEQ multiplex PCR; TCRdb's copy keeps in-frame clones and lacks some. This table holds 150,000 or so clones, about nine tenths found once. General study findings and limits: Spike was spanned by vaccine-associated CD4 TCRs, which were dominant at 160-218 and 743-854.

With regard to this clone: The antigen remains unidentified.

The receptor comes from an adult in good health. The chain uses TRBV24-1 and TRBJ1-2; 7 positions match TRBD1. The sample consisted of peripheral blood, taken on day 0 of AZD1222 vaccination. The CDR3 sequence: CATSDNTGVEVHGYTF. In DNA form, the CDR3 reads TGTGCCACCAGTGACAACACAGGGGTCGAAGTGCATGGCTACACCTTC.